The 4 T cell receptor beta chains presented below share a single source sample, sequenced in a study of blood T cell repertoires in COVID-19. TCRdb's table, derived via immunoSEQ multiplex PCR, lists solely in-frame clones and lacks some. The sample has more than 400,000 clones, approximately 85% seen once; the top ten hold approximately 2.9%. Sequencing was performed on peripheral blood. The receptors originated from a human donor in a cohort sampled during active COVID-19.

The chain carries TRBV7-9 and TRBJ2-1; possible D gene TRBD1, 6 bases. Germline V lookup: CDR1 SEHNR, CDR2 FQNEAQ (reference sequence). The ends were cut back, 5 bases at V and 9 bases at J, with 20 bases in the middle. This CDR3 has 15 amino acids. The CDR3 protein is CASSLGRGIVGEQFF. In DNA, the CDR3 is TGTGCCAGCAGCCTTGGAAGGGGGATTGTAGGTGAGCAGTTCTTC.

V gene TRBV18 combines with J gene TRBJ1-1; 9 bases fit TRBD1. Germline V gives CDR1 KGHSH, CDR2 LQKENI. Unmatched junction bases numbered 8, after V lost 5 bases and J lost 4 bases. The CDR3 length is 15 residues. The CDR3 here is CASSSTRDRATEAFF. For the CDR3, the DNA is TGTGCCAGCTCATCGACCCGGGACAGGGCCACTGAAGCTTTCTTT.

The chain is built from TRBV14 and TRBJ1-1, with 10 bases matching TRBD1. Germline V lookup: CDR1 SGHDN, CDR2 FVKESK. This CDR3 comprises 16 residues. V gave up 1 base and J gave up 5 bases; unmatched junction bases: 7. The CDR3 here is CASSQAVGTGVTEAFF. Written as DNA, the CDR3 is TGTGCCAGCAGCCAAGCAGTCGGGACAGGGGTGACTGAAGCTTTCTTT.

This clone was recorded only once. The chain carries TRBV24-1 and TRBJ2-2; 11 bases are a match to TRBD2. Per the germline V gene, CDR1 is KGHDR and CDR2 is SFDVKD. V gave up 3 bases and J gave up 0 bases; unmatched junction bases: 8. This CDR3 has 19 residues. CDR3 protein: CATSDTGTSGLANTGELFF. As DNA, the CDR3 is TGTGCCACCAGTGATACCGGGACTAGCGGCCTCGCGAACACCGGGGAGCTGTTTTTT.